This TCR beta chain was observed in a study of blood T cell repertoires in COVID-19. On the study more broadly: Acute and convalescent COVID-19 samples came from the United States, Italy and Spain. In each case, the material was cDNA or gDNA derived from T cells, B-cell-depleted T cells, or PBMCs.

Generated by immunoSEQ multiplex PCR, the TCRdb table keeps only in-frame clones and is missing some. The repertoire consists of about 70,000 clones, with around 85% occurring once and the leading ten covering 5.1%. CDR1 is SEHNR, CDR2 FQNEAQ, per germline (reference sequence). Trimming removed 5 bases from V and 7 bases from J, with 21 bases in between. The CDR3 covers 16 residues. This clone is a singleton in its sample. The chain couples TRBV7-9 to TRBJ2-1; perhaps TRBD2 as D (7 bases). Sequences were obtained from peripheral blood. This clonotype originated in a man older than 75 with acute or convalescent COVID-19. The CDR3 nucleotides are TGTGCCAGCAGCCCCGGCGGGGGCCTAGGGGCGAATGAGCAGTTCTTC. Translating it yields CASSPGGGLGANEQFF.